The sequence of this T cell receptor (beta chain) was determined in a study of blood T cell repertoires in COVID-19. Study overall: T cells, B-cell-depleted T cells, or PBMCs provided the cDNA or gDNA that served as material.

Sequencing was performed with immunoSEQ multiplex PCR; in TCRdb, only in-frame clones are kept and a portion is missing. The sample holds over 200,000 clones; about nine tenths are singletons and the top ten take approximately 3%. This clone occurred once. J lost 7 bases, V lost 3 bases, and 4 bases had no gene match. Germline V lookup: CDR1 GTSNPN, CDR2 SVGIG (reference sequence). There are 14 residues in the CDR3. The chain recombines TRBV30 with TRBJ1-6, with 9 bases aligning to TRBD1. This TCR came from a woman aged 50 to 60 in a cohort exposed to, infected with or recovered from COVID-19 (not recorded which). The sequencing sample was made of PBMCs or T cells enriched from blood (not recorded which). CDR3 region: CAWRTGQGNSPLHF. CDR3 nucleotides: TGTGCCTGGAGGACGGGACAGGGAAATTCACCCCTCCACTTT.